The 17 T cell receptor beta chains listed next were all sequenced from one sample in a study of blood T cell repertoires in COVID-19. Some clones are missing from TCRdb's copy, which holds only in-frame ones; the method was immunoSEQ multiplex PCR. Of about 150,000 clones listed, roughly 80% are singletons. The sample taken for sequencing was peripheral blood. Every receptor here comes from a woman between 65 and 79 years old with COVID-19, enrolled during active disease.

V usage is TRBV28 and J usage is TRBJ1-2, with D possibly matching TRBD1 (5 bases). Trimming took off 6 bases at V and 8 bases at J, with 19 bases between the two ends. This CDR3 contains 14 residues. Germline V gene lookup returns CDR1 MDHEN and CDR2 SYDVKM. The CDR3 loop reads CASSGTGQAWGYTF. CDR3 sequence (DNA): TGTGCCAGCAGCGGGACTGGGCAGGCCTGGGGCTACACCTTC.

The chain recombines TRBV28 with TRBJ1-4; perhaps TRBD1 as D (6 bases). CDR1 MDHEN and CDR2 SYDVKM come from the germline V gene. CDR3 length equals 14 residues. Trimming shortened V by 3 bases and J by 7 bases, and 12 bases separated the two germline ends. CDR3 bases: TGTGCCAGCAGTTTTCCGGGAGGGGGTGAAAAACTGTTTTTT. Encoded protein: CASSFPGGGEKLFF.

The rearrangement links TRBV28 to TRBJ1-5, with a possible D match to TRBD1 (5 bases). CDR1 is MDHEN, CDR2 SYDVKM, per germline. The CDR3 spans 14 residues. V was pared by 6 bases and J by 6 bases, with 15 bases between. The CDR3 sequence is CASRVGGSGQPQHF. Here the CDR3 DNA reads TGTGCCAGCAGGGTCGGGGGGTCTGGTCAGCCCCAGCATTTT.

The chain combines TRBV11-1 with TRBJ2-7, with 7 bases identical to TRBD2. The germline V gene encodes CDR1 SGHAT and CDR2 FQDESV (reference sequence). J was trimmed by 2 bases and V by 2 bases; bases with no gene match: 6. CDR3 length: 15 residues. CDR3 DNA: TGTGCCAGCAGCTTAATAAGGGAGGGCGCCTACGAGCAGTACTTC. Protein product: CASSLIREGAYEQYF. Together with reference TRBV11-1 and TRBJ2-7, the CDR3 gives the full variable domain: EAEVAQSPRYKITEKSQAVAFWCDPISGHATLYWYRQILGQGPELLVQFQDESVVDDSQLPKDRFSAERLKGVDSTLKIQPAELGDSAMYLCASSLIREGAYEQYFGPGTRLTVT.

The gene calls are TRBV19 and TRBJ1-5; 7 bases align to TRBD1. The CDR3 length is 15 residues. V trimming: 6 bases; J trimming: 1 base; junction bases outside the gene matches: 6. Germline CDR1 reads LNHDA; CDR2 reads SQIVND (reference sequence). CDR3 nucleotide sequence: TGTGCCAGTAGGCCAGGGGGATCGAGCAATCAGCCCCAGCATTTT. Encoded protein: CASRPGGSSNQPQHF. Full variable domain (outside the CDR3, taken from reference TRBV19 and TRBJ1-5): DGGITQSPKYLFRKEGQNVTLSCEQNLNHDAMYWYRQDPGQGLRLIYYSQIVNDFQKGDIAEGYSVSREKKESFPLTVTSAQKNPTAFYLCASRPGGSSNQPQHFGDGTRLSIL.

The chain has TRBV6-2 or TRBV6-3 and TRBJ1-2; D uncertain. The CDR3 has 12 amino acids. Trimming pared 6 bases from V and 14 bases from J, leaving 19 bases between. CDR1 is MNHEY and CDR2 is SVGEGT in the germline V gene. The CDR3 region is CASSLRGEAETF. Here the CDR3 DNA reads TGTGCCAGCAGCCTACGGGGAGAAGCGGAAACCTTC.

This rearrangement joins TRBV1 to TRBJ1-2; the D segment call TRBD1 is taken from the table without a DNA check. TRBV1 is a documented pseudogene. The CDR3 runs 12 residues. CDR3 loop: CTRGTGDYGYTF. CDR3 nucleotide sequence: TGCACCAGGGGGACAGGGGATTATGGCTACACCTTC.

This chain links TRBV5-1 with TRBJ2-7, with D possibly being TRBD2 (6 bases). The CDR3 covers 15 residues. The V end was cut by 6 bases, the J end by 2 bases, with 18 bases between. The V gene's germline CDR1 is SGHRS and CDR2 YFSETQ. CDR3 in DNA: TGCGCCAGCACCAAGGAGGGCAGGCCCACCTACGAGCAGTACTTC. It is translated as CASTKEGRPTYEQYF.

J is TRBJ1-5 and V is TRBV10-2; D is unclear. Trimming removed 0 bases at V and 7 bases at J, with 13 bases between. The CDR3 is 15 residues long. CDR1 and CDR2 (germline): WSHSY, SAAADI. The CDR3 coding sequence is TGCGCCAGCAGTGAGTCTGGAGGTTTTTACCAGCCCCAGCATTTT. Encoded protein: CASSESGGFYQPQHF.

The chain couples TRBV3-1 (or the pseudogene TRBV3-2) to TRBJ1-1, with TRBD1 matching over 9 bases. The V gene's germline CDR1 is LGHDT and CDR2 YNNKEL (reference sequence). This CDR3 is built from 17 residues. After removal of 1 base from V and 1 base from J, the junction contained 7 bases not matched to a gene. CDR3 DNA sequence: TGTGCCAGCAGCCAAGTGGGACAGGGAGGAACGAACACTGAAGCTTTCTTT. Its protein product is CASSQVGQGGTNTEAFF.

This rearrangement joins TRBV29-1 to TRBJ2-6, with a tentative D call TRBD2 (5 bases). Trimming stripped 4 bases from V and 4 bases from J, with 17 bases between. Germline loops: CDR1 SQVTM, CDR2 ANQGSEA. The CDR3 runs 16 residues. The CDR3 reads CSVVGIRGSGANVLTF. The CDR3 DNA is TGCAGCGTTGTGGGTATACGGGGTTCCGGGGCCAACGTCCTGACTTTC.

The chain carries TRBV2 and TRBJ1-6; 8 bases are shared with TRBD1. This CDR3 has 13 amino acids. After removal of 4 bases from V and 9 bases from J, the junction contained 2 bases not matched to a gene. Germline V lookup: CDR1 SNHLY, CDR2 FYNNEI. Written as DNA, the CDR3 is TGTGCCAGCAGTGGGGACAGGCCTTCACCCCTCCACTTT. Translated, it gives CASSGDRPSPLHF. The full variable domain, in which reference TRBV2 and TRBJ1-6 provide the parts outside the CDR3, is EPEVTQTPSHQVTQMGQEVILRCVPISNHLYFYWYRQILGQKVEFLVSFYNNEISEKSEIFDDQFSVERPDGSNFTLKIRSTKLEDSAMYFCASSGDRPSPLHFGNGTRLTVT.

The chain uses TRBV7-9 and TRBJ1-2, with 10 nucleotides matching TRBD1. There are 14 residues in the CDR3. Germline loops: CDR1 SEHNR, CDR2 FQNEAQ (reference sequence). After removal of 5 bases from V and 8 bases from J, the junction contained 8 bases not matched to a gene. CDR3 protein: CASSQGQGQEGYTF. CDR3 DNA: TGTGCCAGCAGCCAGGGACAGGGGCAGGAAGGCTACACCTTC.

The V and J genes are TRBV7-6 and TRBJ2-2; 7 nucleotides line up with TRBD1. Germline assignment: CDR1 SGHVS and CDR2 FNYEAQ. With V trimmed by 7 bases and J by 7 bases, 12 bases remained unmatched. The length of the CDR3 is 15 residues. CDR3 in amino acids: CASTNRQGDFGELFF. In DNA form, the CDR3 reads TGTGCCAGCACCAATCGACAGGGTGATTTCGGGGAGCTGTTTTTT.

V is TRBV15 and J is TRBJ1-2; 11 positions agree with TRBD1. CDR3 length equals 17 residues. Trimming took 3 bases from V and 7 from J; bases not matched to a gene: 13. CDR1 and CDR2 (germline): LNHNV, YYDKDF (reference sequence). CDR3 sequence: CATSRGDRGGREFGYTF. Written as DNA, the CDR3 is TGTGCCACCAGCAGGGGGGACAGGGGGGGACGAGAGTTTGGCTACACCTTC.

The chain combines TRBV27 with TRBJ1-2; 10 nucleotides match TRBD1. The CDR3 runs 13 residues. Germline V gene data show CDR1 as MNHEY and CDR2 as SMNVEV (reference sequence). V lost 6 bases, J lost 6 bases, and 4 bases stayed unmatched. The CDR3: CASRLTGGDGYTF. In DNA form, the CDR3 reads TGTGCCAGCAGATTGACAGGGGGCGATGGCTACACCTTC.

This chain links TRBV6-5 with TRBJ2-3; no clear D gene. This CDR3 region has 14 residues. V was shortened by 6 bases and J by 6 bases, with 16 bases between the two germline ends. The germline V gene has CDR1 MNHEY and CDR2 SVGAGI. CDR3 sequence: CASRQYSLEDTQYF. For the CDR3, the DNA is TGTGCCAGCAGGCAGTACTCCCTGGAGGATACGCAGTATTTT.